The 25 T cell receptor beta chains below all came from one sample that was sequenced in a study of blood T cell repertoires in COVID-19. Sequencing was performed with immunoSEQ multiplex PCR; in TCRdb, only in-frame clones are kept and a portion is missing. This table has over 200,000 clones, roughly 87% appearing once. Sequenced input: peripheral blood. The origin of the receptors is a man aged 40-55 years with active or convalescent COVID-19.

V is TRBV12-3 or TRBV12-4 and J is TRBJ1-2; unclear D gene. CDR3 length equals 13 residues. V shed 7 bases and J shed 0 bases, with 9 bases lying between them. The CDR3 DNA sequence: TGTGCCAGCACCCGTGTTTCTAACTATGGCTACACCTTC. Its protein is CASTRVSNYGYTF.

The chain employs TRBV5-1 and TRBJ1-6; D uncertain. Between the trimmed V and J ends, which lost 3 bases and 6 bases, there was a span of 10 bases. Germline-derived CDR1 and CDR2 are SGHRS and YFSETQ. This CDR3 has 14 residues. In DNA, the CDR3 is TGCGCCAGCAGCTCCCGGAGCCCTAATTCACCCCTCCACTTT. It codes for CASSSRSPNSPLHF.

The chain employs TRBV7-9 and TRBJ2-1, with 7 bases identical to TRBD1. The CDR3 has 14 residues. Germline CDR1 reads SEHNR; CDR2 reads FQNEAQ (reference sequence). The J segment lost 7 bases and the V segment lost 8 bases, leaving 11 bases of the junction unmatched. The CDR3 sequence is CASWRVGTANEQFF. The CDR3 DNA is TGTGCCAGCTGGAGAGTTGGGACAGCTAATGAGCAGTTCTTC. The full variable domain, completed using reference TRBV7-9 and TRBJ2-1, is DTGVSQNPRHKITKRGQNVTFRCDPISEHNRLYWYRQTLGQGPEFLTYFQNEAQLEKSRLLSDRFSAERPKGSFSTLEIQRTEQGDSAMYLCASWRVGTANEQFFGPGTRLTVL.

As for this clone: A read error may account for a junction end that differs from germline. This sequence joins TRBV7-7 and TRBJ2-7; 7 positions match TRBD1. The CDR3 consists of 13 residues. Germline V CDR1 and CDR2: SSHAT, FNYEAQ (reference sequence). CDR3 nucleotides: TGTGCTAGCAGCTTAGACAGGGTCTACGAGCAGTACTTC. Protein product: CASSLDRVYEQYF.

The chain carries TRBV4-2 and TRBJ2-3; TRBD2 matches 9 bases. Germline CDR1 reads LGHNA; CDR2 reads YNFKEQ. J lost 8 bases, V lost 0 bases, and 15 bases had no gene match. This CDR3 has 18 amino acids. The CDR3, as DNA: TGTGCCAGCAGCCAAGATTGGGGCGGGGGGGCCGAGGGGGGTACGCAGTATTTT. Translation gives CASSQDWGGGAEGGTQYF.

As DNA, the CDR3 is TGTGCCAGCAGCCACACAGGGGCCGAGCAGTTCTTC. This translates into CASSHTGAEQFF. The chain links TRBV14 to TRBJ2-1; 7 bases line up with TRBD1. The CDR3 consists of 12 residues. Germline V gene lookup returns CDR1 SGHDN and CDR2 FVKESK. The V gene end was trimmed by 3 bases and the J gene end by 10 bases; junction bases not matched to a gene: 3.

V and J are TRBV5-1 and TRBJ1-5, with D perhaps matching TRBD1 (5 bases). The CDR3 contains 15 residues. Per the germline V gene, CDR1 is SGHRS and CDR2 is YFSETQ. The V and J ends lost 0 bases and 7 bases respectively, with 14 bases between them. The CDR3 protein is CASSLAGSSGQPQHF. CDR3 coding DNA: TGCGCCAGCAGCTTGGCAGGTTCTTCAGGGCAGCCCCAGCATTTT. Full variable domain (outside the CDR3, taken from reference TRBV5-1 and TRBJ1-5): KAGVTQTPRYLIKTRGQQVTLSCSPISGHRSVSWYQQTPGQGLQFLFEYFSETQRNKGNFPGRFSGRQFSNSRSEMNVSTLELGDSALYLCASSLAGSSGQPQHFGDGTRLSIL.

The chain uses TRBV5-5 and TRBJ1-6; TRBD1 is a possible D gene (6 bases). Per the germline V gene, CDR1 is SGHKS and CDR2 is YYEKEE (reference sequence). V was trimmed by 0 bases and J by 6 bases, leaving 13 bases between them. The CDR3 consists of 16 residues. CDR3 sequence: CASSLDPGHFNSPLHF. The CDR3 DNA reads as TGTGCCAGCAGCTTGGATCCGGGACACTTTAATTCACCCCTCCACTTT.

The chain employs TRBV6-5 and TRBJ1-2; no clear D. The CDR3 is 13 residues long. CDR1 is MNHEY and CDR2 is SVGAGI in the germline V gene. Trimming pared 6 bases from V and 4 bases from J, leaving 12 bases between. The CDR3 bases are TGTGCCAGCAGCGTAGAGGGTCGCTATGGCTACACCTTC. It yields the protein CASSVEGRYGYTF.

The chain combines TRBV5-1 with TRBJ2-5; TRBD2 might be the D (6 bases). Trimming shortened V by 4 bases and J by 5 bases, and 15 bases separated the two germline ends. Germline loops: CDR1 SGHRS, CDR2 YFSETQ. The CDR3 has 14 amino acids. CDR3 region: CASSLRTGEETQYF. In DNA, the CDR3 is TGCGCCAGCAGCCTCCGGACGGGGGAGGAGACCCAGTACTTC.

V gene TRBV6-2 or TRBV6-3 combines with J gene TRBJ1-2, with 12 positions matching TRBD1. The CDR3 sequence is 17 residues long. The germline gives CDR1 MNHEY, CDR2 SVGEGT. V shed 2 bases, J shed 6 bases, and the junction held 10 bases outside the gene matches. This chain's CDR3 is CASSYTPGQGAEDGYTF. Here the CDR3 DNA reads TGTGCCAGCAGTTACACTCCGGGACAGGGGGCAGAGGATGGCTACACCTTC.

The chain employs TRBV3-1 (or the pseudogene TRBV3-2) and TRBJ1-5, with D possibly matching TRBD1 (5 bases). Germline values: CDR1 LGHDT, CDR2 YNNKEL (reference sequence). This CDR3 has 13 amino acids. The V end was cut by 8 bases, the J end by 6 bases, with 14 bases between. The CDR3 reads CASGLGGSQPQHF. Here the CDR3 DNA reads TGTGCCAGCGGCCTCGGGGGAAGTCAGCCCCAGCATTTT.

J is TRBJ1-1 and V is TRBV20-1; TRBD1 agrees at 8 bases. CDR3 length: 11 amino acids. Germline V gene sequence: CDR1 DFQATT, CDR2 SNEGSKA (reference sequence). V lost 4 bases, J lost 8 bases, and 3 bases stayed unmatched. CDR3 protein: CSATGGPEAFF. The CDR3 bases are TGCAGTGCTACAGGGGGCCCCGAAGCTTTCTTT.

The rearrangement uses TRBV19 and TRBJ1-6, with unresolved D. The CDR3 runs 12 residues. V lost 3 bases and J lost 7, with 4 bases in between. CDR1 is LNHDA, CDR2 SQIVND, per germline (reference sequence). In DNA, the CDR3 is TGTGCCAGTAGTATGCGGAATTCACCCCTCCACTTT. Amino acid sequence: CASSMRNSPLHF.

V is TRBV5-1 and J is TRBJ1-4; perhaps TRBD1 as D (5 bases). The ends were cut back, 0 bases at V and 0 bases at J, with 9 bases in the middle. This CDR3 region has 16 residues. CDR1 is SGHRS and CDR2 is YFSETQ in the germline V gene. The CDR3 is CASSLGQGPTNEKLFF. The CDR3 DNA is TGCGCCAGCAGCTTGGGGCAGGGTCCAACTAATGAAAAACTGTTTTTT.

V gene TRBV29-1 combines with J gene TRBJ2-1; TRBD1 agrees at 10 bases. The CDR3 is made up of 12 amino acids. Trimming at V came to 7 bases and at J to 9 bases, leaving 6 bases not matched to a gene. CDR1 SQVTM and CDR2 ANQGSEA come from the germline V gene. Here the CDR3 reads CSATGQGFEQFF. CDR3 sequence (DNA): TGCAGCGCCACGGGACAGGGGTTTGAGCAGTTCTTC.

J is TRBJ1-1 and V is TRBV18, with 8 bases matching TRBD1. The germline V gene has CDR1 KGHSH and CDR2 LQKENI. The V and J ends lost 5 bases and 6 bases, in that order; junction bases with no gene match: 11. This CDR3 comprises 15 residues. The CDR3 spells CASSTNAGGLSEAFF. The CDR3 DNA is TGTGCCAGCTCAACAAACGCAGGGGGCCTGTCTGAAGCTTTCTTT.

V gene TRBV5-1 combines with J gene TRBJ1-6; D is perhaps TRBD1 (6 bases). Trimming shortened V by 5 bases and J by 1 base, and 10 bases separated the two germline ends. CDR1 is SGHRS and CDR2 is YFSETQ in the germline V gene. CDR3 length equals 15 residues. CDR3 nucleotide sequence: TGCGCCAGCAGGACAGGAGGTTCCTATAATTCACCCCTCCACTTT. Residues: CASRTGGSYNSPLHF.

The V gene is TRBV28, the J gene TRBJ1-1, with TRBD1 as a possible D gene (6 bases). The CDR3 has 13 residues. CDR1 is MDHEN, CDR2 SYDVKM, per germline. V shed 6 bases and J shed 3 bases, with 11 bases lying between them. The CDR3 sequence is CASRIQGYTEAFF. The CDR3 nucleotides read TGTGCCAGCAGGATACAGGGATACACTGAAGCTTTCTTT.

J is TRBJ2-1 and V is TRBV9, with 10 bases matching TRBD1. Germline V CDR1 and CDR2: SGDLS, YYNGEE. The CDR3 totals 17 residues. V was pared by 3 bases and J by 9 bases, with 15 bases of the junction left unmatched. The CDR3 DNA is TGTGCCAGCAGCGCAAGACAGGGGGCGCGTCTTTCATCTGAGCAGTTCTTC. It is translated as CASSARQGARLSSEQFF.

In this sample, this clone turned up a few times. The chain employs TRBV2 and TRBJ2-2; 9 bases fit TRBD2. Germline V gene lookup returns CDR1 SNHLY and CDR2 FYNNEI. This CDR3 has 18 residues. V gave up 5 bases and J gave up 6 bases; unmatched junction bases: 16. CDR3 nucleotide sequence: TGTGCCAGCAGTTCCAAGCGGGAGGCCCAAAGAAAACCCGGGGAGCTGTTTTTT. This sequence encodes CASSSKREAQRKPGELFF.

The V and J genes are TRBV3-1 (or the pseudogene TRBV3-2) and TRBJ2-3; TRBD2 matches at 7 bases. The length of the CDR3 is 17 residues. V lost 2 bases to trimming and J lost 3 bases; unmatched junction nucleotides: 11. Per germline, CDR1 LGHDT and CDR2 YNNKEL (reference sequence). In DNA, the CDR3 is TGTGCCAGCAGCCAACTTCCCGGACTAGTTTCGACAGATACGCAGTATTTT. It specifies CASSQLPGLVSTDTQYF.

The V gene is TRBV5-6, the J gene TRBJ2-1; 14 bases map to TRBD2. The CDR3 spans 19 residues. The ends lost 4 bases at V and 3 bases at J; junction bases unmatched: 12. Germline V gives CDR1 SGHDT, CDR2 YYEEEE. The DNA for the CDR3 is TGTGCCAGCAGCCTCACGGGACTAGCGGGAGAAGGGGTCTACAATGAGCAGTTCTTC. Translating it yields CASSLTGLAGEGVYNEQFF.

This chain connects TRBV27 to TRBJ1-3; D might be TRBD1 (5 bases). Germline V gene sequence: CDR1 MNHEY, CDR2 SMNVEV (reference sequence). The ends were cut back, 6 bases at V and 1 base at J, with 16 bases in the middle. The CDR3 spans 16 residues. The CDR3 here is CASRSRAIQSGNTIYF. DNA for the CDR3: TGTGCCAGCAGGTCCAGGGCTATACAATCTGGAAACACCATATATTTT.

The chain carries TRBV28 and TRBJ1-2, with D possibly TRBD1 on 6 matching bases. Trimming stripped 5 bases from V and 7 bases from J, with 11 bases between. The CDR3 is 12 amino acids. Germline values: CDR1 MDHEN, CDR2 SYDVKM. This CDR3 is CASSPGDRGYTF. DNA of the CDR3: TGTGCCAGCAGTCCAGGGGATCGTGGCTACACCTTC.